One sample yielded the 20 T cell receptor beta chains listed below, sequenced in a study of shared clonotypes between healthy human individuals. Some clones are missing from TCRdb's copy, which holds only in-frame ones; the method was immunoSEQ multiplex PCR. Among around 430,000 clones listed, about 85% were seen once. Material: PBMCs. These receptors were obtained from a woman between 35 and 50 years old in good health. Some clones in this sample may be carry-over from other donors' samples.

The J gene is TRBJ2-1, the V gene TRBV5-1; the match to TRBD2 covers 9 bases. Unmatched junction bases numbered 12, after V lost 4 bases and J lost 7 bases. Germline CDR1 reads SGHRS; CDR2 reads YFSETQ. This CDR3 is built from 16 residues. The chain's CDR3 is CASSAQPGLASNEQFF. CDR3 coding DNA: TGCGCCAGCAGCGCGCAGCCGGGACTAGCATCGAATGAGCAGTTCTTC.

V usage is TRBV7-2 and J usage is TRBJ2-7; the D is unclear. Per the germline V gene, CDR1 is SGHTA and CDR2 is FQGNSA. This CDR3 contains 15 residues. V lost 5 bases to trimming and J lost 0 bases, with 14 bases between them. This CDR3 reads CASSHETISSYEQYF. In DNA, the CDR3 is TGTGCCAGCAGCCATGAGACGATCAGCTCCTACGAGCAGTACTTC.

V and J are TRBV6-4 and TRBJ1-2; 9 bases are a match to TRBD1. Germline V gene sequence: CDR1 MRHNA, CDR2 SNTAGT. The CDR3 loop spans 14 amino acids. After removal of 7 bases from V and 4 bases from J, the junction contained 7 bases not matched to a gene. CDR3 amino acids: CASKPGTGFYGYTF. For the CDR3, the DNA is TGTGCCAGCAAGCCCGGGACAGGGTTCTATGGCTACACCTTC.

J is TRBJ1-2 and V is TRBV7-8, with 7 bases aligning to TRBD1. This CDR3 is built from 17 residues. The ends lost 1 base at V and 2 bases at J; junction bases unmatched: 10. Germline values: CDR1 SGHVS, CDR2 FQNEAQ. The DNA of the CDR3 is TGTGCCAGCAGCTTAGGGATCTCGACAGGGAACAACTATGGCTACACCTTC. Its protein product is CASSLGISTGNNYGYTF.

The CDR3 DNA reads as TGTGCCAGCAGCCGGACGGAAAACTACGAGCAGTACTTC. This sequence encodes CASSRTENYEQYF. J is TRBJ2-7 and V is TRBV14; D uncertain. The V and J ends lost 4 bases and 3 bases respectively, with 10 bases between them. This CDR3 spans 13 amino acids. Germline lookup yields CDR1 SGHDN and CDR2 FVKESK.

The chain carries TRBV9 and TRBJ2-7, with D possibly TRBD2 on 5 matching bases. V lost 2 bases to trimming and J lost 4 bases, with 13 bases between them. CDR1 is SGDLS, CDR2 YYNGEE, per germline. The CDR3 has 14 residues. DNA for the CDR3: TGTGCCAGCAGCGTGGCCGCTACGGGGTACGAGCAGTACTTC. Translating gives CASSVAATGYEQYF.

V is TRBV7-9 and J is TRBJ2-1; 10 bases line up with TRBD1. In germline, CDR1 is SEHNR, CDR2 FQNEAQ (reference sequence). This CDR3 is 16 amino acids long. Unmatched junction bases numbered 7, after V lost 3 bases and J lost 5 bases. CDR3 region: CASSLPLGQGNNEQFF. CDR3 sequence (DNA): TGTGCCAGCAGCTTGCCGTTGGGACAGGGGAACAATGAGCAGTTCTTC. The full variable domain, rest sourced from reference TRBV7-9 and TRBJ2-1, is DTGVSQNPRHKITKRGQNVTFRCDPISEHNRLYWYRQTLGQGPEFLTYFQNEAQLEKSRLLSDRFSAERPKGSFSTLEIQRTEQGDSAMYLCASSLPLGQGNNEQFFGPGTRLTVL.

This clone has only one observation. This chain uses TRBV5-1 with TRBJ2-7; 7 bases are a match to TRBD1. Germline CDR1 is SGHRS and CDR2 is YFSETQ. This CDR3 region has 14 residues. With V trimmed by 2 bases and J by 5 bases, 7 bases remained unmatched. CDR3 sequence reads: CASSFGRGSDEQYF. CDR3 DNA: TGCGCCAGCAGCTTTGGCAGGGGGAGTGACGAGCAGTACTTC.

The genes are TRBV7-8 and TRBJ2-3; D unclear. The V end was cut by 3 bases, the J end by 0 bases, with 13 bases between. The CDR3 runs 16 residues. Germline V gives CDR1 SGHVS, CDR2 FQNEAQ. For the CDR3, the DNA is TGTGCCAGCAGCTTTGGTCCCGACCCTAGCACAGATACGCAGTATTTT. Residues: CASSFGPDPSTDTQYF.

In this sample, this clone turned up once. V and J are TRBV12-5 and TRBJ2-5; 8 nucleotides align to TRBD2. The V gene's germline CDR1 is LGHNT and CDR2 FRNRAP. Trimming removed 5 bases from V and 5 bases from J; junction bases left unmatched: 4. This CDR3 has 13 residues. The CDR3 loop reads CASGPGGAETQYF. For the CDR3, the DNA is TGTGCTAGTGGTCCGGGAGGGGCGGAGACCCAGTACTTC.

CDR3 amino acids: CASSPSGLTYEQYF. The CDR3 bases are TGTGCCAGTAGTCCTTCCGGGCTAACCTACGAGCAGTACTTC. V usage is TRBV19 and J usage is TRBJ2-7; D unresolved. Trimming cost V 5 bases and J 2 bases, with 13 bases left between them. This CDR3 is built from 14 residues. Germline lookup yields CDR1 LNHDA and CDR2 SQIVND (reference sequence).

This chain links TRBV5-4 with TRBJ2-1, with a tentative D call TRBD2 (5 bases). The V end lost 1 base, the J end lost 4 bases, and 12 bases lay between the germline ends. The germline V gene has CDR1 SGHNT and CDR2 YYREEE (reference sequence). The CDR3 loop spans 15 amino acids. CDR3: CASSLTGNRYNEQFF. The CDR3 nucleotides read TGTGCCAGCAGCTTGACGGGGAATCGGTACAATGAGCAGTTCTTC.

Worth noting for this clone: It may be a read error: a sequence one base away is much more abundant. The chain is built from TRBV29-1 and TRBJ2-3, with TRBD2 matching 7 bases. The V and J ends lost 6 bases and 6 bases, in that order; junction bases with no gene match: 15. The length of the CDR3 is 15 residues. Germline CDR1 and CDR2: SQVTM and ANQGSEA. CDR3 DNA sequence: TGCAGCGTGAGGCGCGGGAGCTGCATTGGGGATACGCAGTATTTT. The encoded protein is CSVRRGSCIGDTQYF.

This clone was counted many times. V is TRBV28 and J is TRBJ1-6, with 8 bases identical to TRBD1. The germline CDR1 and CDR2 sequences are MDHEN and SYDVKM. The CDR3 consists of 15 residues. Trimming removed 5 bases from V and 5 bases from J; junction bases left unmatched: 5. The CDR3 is CASSRLDRDNSPLHF. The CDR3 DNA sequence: TGTGCCAGCAGTCGCTTGGACAGGGATAATTCACCCCTCCACTTT.

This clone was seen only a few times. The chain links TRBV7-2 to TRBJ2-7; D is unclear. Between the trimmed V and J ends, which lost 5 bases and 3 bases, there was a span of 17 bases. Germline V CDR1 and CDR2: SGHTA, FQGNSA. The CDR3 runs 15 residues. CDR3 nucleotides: TGTGCCAGCAGCCCAGGCGGAGCGTCCTACTACGAGCAGTACTTC. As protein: CASSPGGASYYEQYF.

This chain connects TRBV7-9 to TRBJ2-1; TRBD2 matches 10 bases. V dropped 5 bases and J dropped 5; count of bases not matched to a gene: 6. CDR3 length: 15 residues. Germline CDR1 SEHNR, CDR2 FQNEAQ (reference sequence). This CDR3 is CASSPSGRPDNEQFF. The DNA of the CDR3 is TGTGCCAGCAGCCCTAGCGGGAGACCAGACAATGAGCAGTTCTTC.

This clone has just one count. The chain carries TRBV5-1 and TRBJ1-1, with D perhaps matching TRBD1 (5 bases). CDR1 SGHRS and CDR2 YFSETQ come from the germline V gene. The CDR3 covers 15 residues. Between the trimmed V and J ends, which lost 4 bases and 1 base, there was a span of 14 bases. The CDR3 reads CASSPRLGGNTEAFF. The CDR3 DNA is TGCGCCAGCAGCCCGCGACTCGGGGGGAACACTGAAGCTTTCTTT.

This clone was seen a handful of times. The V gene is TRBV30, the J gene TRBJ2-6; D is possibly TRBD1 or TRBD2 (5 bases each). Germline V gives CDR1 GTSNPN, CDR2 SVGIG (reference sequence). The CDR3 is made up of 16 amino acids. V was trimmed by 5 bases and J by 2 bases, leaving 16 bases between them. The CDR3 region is CAWARDRRAGANVLTF. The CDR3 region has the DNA TGTGCCTGGGCCAGGGACCGCCGTGCTGGGGCCAACGTCCTGACTTTC.

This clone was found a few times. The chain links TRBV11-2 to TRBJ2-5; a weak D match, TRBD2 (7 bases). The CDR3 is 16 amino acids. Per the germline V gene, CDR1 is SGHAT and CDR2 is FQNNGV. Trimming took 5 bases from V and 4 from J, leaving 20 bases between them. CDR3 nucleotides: TGTGCCAGCAGCGTTAACGGGGCAGGGGAGGGAGAGACCCAGTACTTC. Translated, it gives CASSVNGAGEGETQYF.

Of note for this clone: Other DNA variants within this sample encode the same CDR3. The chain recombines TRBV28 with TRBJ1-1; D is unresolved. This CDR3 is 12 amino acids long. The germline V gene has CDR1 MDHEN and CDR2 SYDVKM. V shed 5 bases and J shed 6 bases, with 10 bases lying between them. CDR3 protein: CASSLRTSEAFF. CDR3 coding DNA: TGTGCCAGCAGTCTACGAACCTCTGAAGCTTTCTTT.